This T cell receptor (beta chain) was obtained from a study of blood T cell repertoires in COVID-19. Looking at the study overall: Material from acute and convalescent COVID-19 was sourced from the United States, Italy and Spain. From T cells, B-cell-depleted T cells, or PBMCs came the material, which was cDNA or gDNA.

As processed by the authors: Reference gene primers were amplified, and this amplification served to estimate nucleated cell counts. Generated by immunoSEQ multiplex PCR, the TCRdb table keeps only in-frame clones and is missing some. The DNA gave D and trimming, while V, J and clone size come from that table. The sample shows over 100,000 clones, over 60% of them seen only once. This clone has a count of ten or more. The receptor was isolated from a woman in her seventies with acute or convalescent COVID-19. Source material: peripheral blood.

DNA for the CDR3: TGTGCCAGCAGTCTCTACTACGAGCAGTACTTC. Translating it yields CASSLYYEQYF. The chain employs TRBV2 and TRBJ2-7; unclear D gene. CDR1 and CDR2 from the germline V gene are SNHLY and FYNNEI. Trimming took off 5 bases at V and 3 bases at J, with 5 bases between the two ends. This CDR3 contains 11 residues.